This TCR beta chain appears in the sequencing data of a study of identical twins. TCRdb redid the calling of the 5' RACE reads with MiXCR, one entry per CDR3 protein. The sample has under 250,000 distinct CDR3 sequences, around 8.1% seen once. The germline gives CDR1 SGHRS, CDR2 YFSETQ. This CDR3 contains 15 residues. The V and J ends lost 2 bases and 3 bases respectively, with 11 bases between them. This clonotype was found many times. The data were also submitted as part of a second study, on yellow fever vaccine responses in identical twins. Per that study: Twins reportedly mounted vaccine T cell responses that seemed partly convergent, partly personalized.

The sequence came from a woman younger than 30 in good health. Sequencing was done on a sample of memory (CD45RO+) T cells sorted from blood. The chain couples TRBV5-1 to TRBJ1-4, with D perhaps matching TRBD1 (6 bases). CDR3: CASSLQGTANEKLFF. For the CDR3, the DNA is TGCGCCAGCAGCTTACAGGGTACAGCTAATGAAAAACTGTTTTTT.